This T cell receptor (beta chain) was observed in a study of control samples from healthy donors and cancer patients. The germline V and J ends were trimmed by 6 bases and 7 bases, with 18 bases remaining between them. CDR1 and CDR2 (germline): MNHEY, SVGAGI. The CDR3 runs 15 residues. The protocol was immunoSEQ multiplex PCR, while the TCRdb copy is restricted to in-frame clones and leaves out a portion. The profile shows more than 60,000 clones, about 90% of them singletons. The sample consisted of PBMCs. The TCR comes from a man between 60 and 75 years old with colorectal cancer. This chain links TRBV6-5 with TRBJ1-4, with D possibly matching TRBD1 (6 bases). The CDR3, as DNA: TGTGCCAGCAGAATACAGGGCGGGTACGGTGAAAAACTGTTTTTT. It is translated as CASRIQGGYGEKLFF.